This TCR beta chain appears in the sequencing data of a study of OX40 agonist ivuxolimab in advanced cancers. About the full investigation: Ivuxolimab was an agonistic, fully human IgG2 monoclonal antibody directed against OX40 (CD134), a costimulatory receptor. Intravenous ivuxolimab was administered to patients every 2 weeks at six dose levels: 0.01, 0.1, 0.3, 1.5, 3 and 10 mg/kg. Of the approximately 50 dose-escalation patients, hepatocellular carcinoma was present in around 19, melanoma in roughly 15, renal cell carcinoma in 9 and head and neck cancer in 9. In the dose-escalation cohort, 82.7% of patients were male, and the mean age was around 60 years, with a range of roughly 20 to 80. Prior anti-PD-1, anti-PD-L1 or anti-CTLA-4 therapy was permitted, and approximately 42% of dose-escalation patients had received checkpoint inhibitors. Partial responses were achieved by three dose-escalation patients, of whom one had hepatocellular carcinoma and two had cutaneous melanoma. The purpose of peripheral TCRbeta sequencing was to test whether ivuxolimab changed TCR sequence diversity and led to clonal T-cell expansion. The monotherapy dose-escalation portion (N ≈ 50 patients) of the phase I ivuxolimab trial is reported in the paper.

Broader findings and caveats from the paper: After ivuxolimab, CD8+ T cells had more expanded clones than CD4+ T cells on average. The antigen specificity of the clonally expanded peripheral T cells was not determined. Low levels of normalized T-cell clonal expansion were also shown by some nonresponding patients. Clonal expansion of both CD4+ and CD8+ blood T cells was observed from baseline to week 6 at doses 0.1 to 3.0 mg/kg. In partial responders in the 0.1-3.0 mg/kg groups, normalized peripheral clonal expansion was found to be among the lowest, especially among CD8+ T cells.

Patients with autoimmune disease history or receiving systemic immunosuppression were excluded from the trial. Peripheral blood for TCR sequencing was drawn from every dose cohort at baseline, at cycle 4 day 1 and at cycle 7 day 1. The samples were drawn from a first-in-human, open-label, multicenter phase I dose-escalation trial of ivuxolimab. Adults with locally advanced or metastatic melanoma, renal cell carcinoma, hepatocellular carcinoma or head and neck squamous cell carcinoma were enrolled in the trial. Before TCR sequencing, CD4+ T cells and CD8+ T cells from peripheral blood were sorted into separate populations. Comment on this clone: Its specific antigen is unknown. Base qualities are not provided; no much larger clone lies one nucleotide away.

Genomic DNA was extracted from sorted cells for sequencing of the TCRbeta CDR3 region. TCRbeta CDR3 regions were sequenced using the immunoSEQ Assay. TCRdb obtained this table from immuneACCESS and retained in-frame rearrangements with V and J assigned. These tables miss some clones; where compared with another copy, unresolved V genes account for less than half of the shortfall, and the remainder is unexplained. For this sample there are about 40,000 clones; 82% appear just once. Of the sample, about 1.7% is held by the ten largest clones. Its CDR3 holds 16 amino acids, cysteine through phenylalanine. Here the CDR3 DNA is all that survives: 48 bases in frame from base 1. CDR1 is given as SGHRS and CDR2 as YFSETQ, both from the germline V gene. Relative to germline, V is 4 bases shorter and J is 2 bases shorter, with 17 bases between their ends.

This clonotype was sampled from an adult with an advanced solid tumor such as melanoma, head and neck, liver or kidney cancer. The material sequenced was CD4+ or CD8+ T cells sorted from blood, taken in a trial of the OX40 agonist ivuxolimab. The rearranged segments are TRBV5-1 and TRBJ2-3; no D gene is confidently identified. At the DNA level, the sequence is TGCGCCAGCAGCGCTGGGCGGCAGGCGTCCACAGATACGCAGTATTTT. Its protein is CASSAGRQASTDTQYF.